These 23 T cell receptor beta chains originate from one sample sequenced in a study of technical replicates of blood from four donors. TCRdb's table, derived via immunoSEQ multiplex PCR, lists solely in-frame clones and lacks some. Of approximately 80,000 clones in the sample, 91% are singletons; the top ten hold just under 0.25%. Specimen: T cells isolated from PBMCs. These receptors were obtained from a human donor in good health.

This clone was observed a handful of times. The V call is TRBV6-4, the J call TRBJ2-5; 12 nucleotides line up with TRBD2. V was clipped by 4 bases and J by 5 bases; unmatched bases: 5. Per the germline V gene, CDR1 is MRHNA and CDR2 is SNTAGT. This CDR3 contains 15 residues. In DNA form, the CDR3 reads TGTGCCAGCAGTGCTAGCGGGAGGGCCGGGGAGACCCAGTACTTC. This sequence encodes CASSASGRAGETQYF.

The chain carries TRBV28 and TRBJ2-5, with TRBD2 identical over 7 bases. The CDR3 runs 18 residues. In germline, CDR1 is MDHEN, CDR2 SYDVKM. With 1 base clipped from V and 3 bases from J, the junction kept 14 bases outside the gene matches. CDR3 nucleotides: TGTGCCAGCAGTTTATACGAATCAGGGCTAGCGGAAGAAGAGACCCAGTACTTC. This translates into CASSLYESGLAEEETQYF.

The gene calls are TRBV28 and TRBJ2-7; the match to TRBD1 covers 9 bases. CDR3 length equals 12 residues. Germline CDR1 MDHEN, CDR2 SYDVKM. Unmatched junction bases numbered 0, after V lost 3 bases and J lost 6 bases. CDR3 bases: TGTGCCAGCAGTTTGGACAGGGGCGAGCAGTACTTC. It codes for CASSLDRGEQYF. Filled out from reference TRBV28 and TRBJ2-7, the complete variable domain reads DVKVTQSSRYLVKRTGEKVFLECVQDMDHENMFWYRQDPGLGLRLIYFSYDVKMKEKGDIPEGYSVSREKKERFSLILESASTNQTSMYLCASSLDRGEQYFGPGTRLTVT.

The chain uses TRBV5-1 and TRBJ2-6, with a weak D call TRBD2 (5 bases). Deletions cut 6 bases from V and 4 bases from J, with 17 bases between. The CDR3 is 16 residues long. The V gene's germline CDR1 is SGHRS and CDR2 YFSETQ. CDR3 in amino acids: CASMGDRGSGANVLTF. DNA for the CDR3: TGCGCCAGCATGGGCGATCGCGGGTCCGGGGCCAACGTCCTGACTTTC.

The CDR3 region has the DNA TGTGCCAGCAGCTTGGGCGGACTGATTCTAGCGGGAGGGGACTACGAGCAGTACTTC. Translating gives CASSLGGLILAGGDYEQYF. The chain employs TRBV5-4 and TRBJ2-7; 12 nucleotides match TRBD2. From germline, CDR1 is SGHNT and CDR2 YYREEE (reference sequence). V lost 0 bases to trimming and J lost 3 bases; unmatched junction nucleotides: 13. The CDR3 extends over 19 amino acids.

The chain joins TRBV18 to TRBJ2-2; no clear D gene. V was clipped by 4 bases and J by 2 bases, with 5 bases between them. In germline, CDR1 is KGHSH, CDR2 LQKENI. The CDR3 runs 13 residues. CDR3 nucleotides: TGTGCCAGCTCACGGCCCAACACCGGGGAGCTGTTTTTT. This translates into CASSRPNTGELFF. The variable domain in full, with the rest retrieved from reference TRBV18 and TRBJ2-2, is NAGVMQNPRHLVRRRGQEARLRCSPMKGHSHVYWYRQLPEEGLKFMVYLQKENIIDESGMPKERFSAEFPKEGPSILRIQQVVRGDSAAYFCASSRPNTGELFFGEGSRLTVL.

This clone was counted once. The CDR3 protein is CASSAHKQGGTDTQYF. The CDR3 nucleotides read TGTGCCAGCAGCGCACATAAACAAGGGGGCACAGATACGCAGTATTTT. This sequence joins TRBV9 and TRBJ2-3; maybe TRBD1 (5 bases). The germline CDR1 and CDR2 sequences are SGDLS and YYNGEE. The CDR3 totals 16 residues. Trimming took 3 bases from V and 1 from J, leaving 15 bases between them.

The V gene is TRBV19, the J gene TRBJ1-5; TRBD1 matches at 7 bases. CDR1 is LNHDA and CDR2 is SQIVND in the germline V gene (reference sequence). The V and J ends lost 5 bases and 4 bases, in that order; junction bases with no gene match: 2. The CDR3 contains 13 residues. The CDR3 here is CASSSGQNQPQHF. For the CDR3, the DNA is TGTGCCAGTAGTTCGGGACAGAATCAGCCCCAGCATTTT.

As DNA, the CDR3 is TGTGCCAGCAGTTTAGGCAGCGGAGCTTTCTTT. This gives the protein CASSLGSGAFF. This chain links TRBV28 with TRBJ1-1, with D unresolved. The CDR3 covers 11 residues. The germline CDR1 and CDR2 sequences are MDHEN and SYDVKM. V lost 2 bases and J lost 10, with 8 bases in between.

This clone was seen only once. The V gene is TRBV7-8, the J gene TRBJ1-4; 8 nucleotides align to TRBD1. The V gene end was trimmed by 2 bases and the J gene end by 8 bases; junction bases not matched to a gene: 4. CDR3 length: 14 amino acids. CDR1 is SGHVS and CDR2 is FQNEAQ in the germline V gene. This chain's CDR3 is CASSLNRGGEKLFF. The CDR3 DNA reads as TGTGCCAGCAGCTTAAACAGGGGGGGGGAAAAACTGTTTTTT.

This clone came up once. This chain connects TRBV29-1 to TRBJ2-1; 8 positions match TRBD2. Trimming at V came to 5 bases and at J to 7 bases, leaving 7 bases not matched to a gene. The CDR3 covers 13 residues. CDR1 is SQVTM and CDR2 is ANQGSEA in the germline V gene. The CDR3 DNA reads as TGCAGCGTTTCCAGCGGGAGTCGGAATGAGCAGTTCTTC. This codes for CSVSSGSRNEQFF.

The rearrangement links TRBV6-5 to TRBJ1-1; D unclear. Germline V gene sequence: CDR1 MNHEY, CDR2 SVGAGI. Deletions cut 6 bases from V and 1 base from J, with 12 bases between. The CDR3 extends over 14 amino acids. CDR3 nucleotides: TGTGCCAGCAGGGAACCGCTAGGGAACACTGAAGCTTTCTTT. Protein: CASREPLGNTEAFF.

In its sample, this clone was seen once. The chain links TRBV13 to TRBJ1-1, with D possibly matching TRBD1 (5 bases). The germline V and J ends were trimmed by 5 bases and 1 base, with 8 bases remaining between them. This CDR3 spans 13 amino acids. The germline CDR1 and CDR2 sequences are PRHDT and FYEKMQ (reference sequence). CDR3 sequence: CASSLGGNTEAFF. DNA of the CDR3: TGTGCCAGCAGCCTGGGGGGGAACACTGAAGCTTTCTTT.

This chain links TRBV2 with TRBJ1-4, with unresolved D. Deletions cut 8 bases from V and 0 bases from J, with 16 bases between. CDR3 length equals 16 residues. Per the germline V gene, CDR1 is SNHLY and CDR2 is FYNNEI. The CDR3 here is CASQPRHRTTNEKLFF. Written as DNA, the CDR3 is TGTGCCAGCCAACCCCGACACAGAACAACTAATGAAAAACTGTTTTTT.

This clone has more than one count but fewer than ten. This chain joins TRBV4-1 and TRBJ1-1, with D maybe TRBD1 (5 bases). The CDR3 covers 16 residues. From germline, CDR1 is MGHRA and CDR2 YSYEKL. V lost 4 bases and J lost 1, with 16 bases in between. As DNA, the CDR3 is TGCGCCAGCAGCCCCTCCTACTGGCAGGGGAACACTGAAGCTTTCTTT. This sequence encodes CASSPSYWQGNTEAFF.

The chain couples TRBV27 to TRBJ2-1; TRBD1 agrees at 7 bases. Germline-derived CDR1 and CDR2 are MNHEY and SMNVEV (reference sequence). V lost 6 bases and J lost 9; bases outside the gene matches: 5. The CDR3 covers 12 residues. In DNA form, the CDR3 reads TGTGCCAGCAGGCCAGGGGGATTTGAGCAGTTCTTC. This translates into CASRPGGFEQFF.

The chain joins TRBV2 to TRBJ1-2; a possible D gene is TRBD1 (6 bases). There are 15 residues in the CDR3. The germline V and J ends were trimmed by 5 bases and 3 bases, with 16 bases remaining between them. The germline V gene encodes CDR1 SNHLY and CDR2 FYNNEI. CDR3: CASSLPGVWDYGYTF. The CDR3 bases are TGTGCCAGCAGTCTACCAGGGGTGTGGGACTATGGCTACACCTTC.

The J gene is TRBJ1-2, the V gene TRBV28; TRBD1 agrees at 7 bases. Germline V gene lookup returns CDR1 MDHEN and CDR2 SYDVKM. V shed 5 bases and J 4 bases; nucleotides not matched to a gene: 7. The CDR3 loop spans 14 amino acids. This chain's CDR3 is CASSGGQILYGYTF. For the CDR3, the DNA is TGTGCCAGCAGTGGGGGACAGATTCTCTATGGCTACACCTTC.

This clone was observed once. The chain uses TRBV4-1 and TRBJ1-4, with a tentative D call TRBD1 (6 bases). This CDR3 contains 17 residues. The germline V gene encodes CDR1 MGHRA and CDR2 YSYEKL. The V end lost 1 base, the J end lost 10 bases, and 22 bases lay between the germline ends. CDR3 loop: CASSQVGRGRGQGKLFF. In nucleotides, the CDR3 is TGCGCCAGCAGCCAAGTAGGACGGGGCAGGGGTCAGGGAAAACTGTTTTTT.

The J gene is TRBJ1-2, the V gene TRBV9; perhaps TRBD1 as D (5 bases). V gave up 6 bases and J gave up 6 bases, with 18 bases separating them. This CDR3 contains 14 residues. Germline assignment: CDR1 SGDLS and CDR2 YYNGEE. The CDR3 DNA follows: TGTGCCAGCACCTACCAGGGACTCGCTCATGGCTACACCTTC. This encodes CASTYQGLAHGYTF.

The chain recombines TRBV5-6 with TRBJ2-7; D perhaps matches TRBD1 (6 bases). Trimming left V 3 bases short and J 3 bases short, with 16 bases between. The V gene's germline CDR1 is SGHDT and CDR2 YYEEEE. The CDR3 is 15 residues long. The CDR3 DNA follows: TGTGCCAGCAGCTCCGAGGGGGACCAATTCTACGAGCAGTACTTC. This translates into CASSSEGDQFYEQYF.

This chain uses TRBV10-3 with TRBJ1-2; 10 nucleotides align to TRBD1. V lost 3 bases to trimming and J lost 0 bases; unmatched junction nucleotides: 16. Germline V gene data show CDR1 as ENHRY and CDR2 as SYGVKD. The CDR3 length is 20 residues. Here the CDR3 DNA reads TGTGCCATCAGTGACCTGATAGGAGAGGACAGGGGGACCGCTAACTATGGCTACACCTTC. Its translation is CAISDLIGEDRGTANYGYTF.

Only one count was recorded for this clone. The rearrangement uses TRBV27 and TRBJ2-1; the D is unclear. The CDR3 runs 17 residues. Germline loops: CDR1 MNHEY, CDR2 SMNVEV (reference sequence). With 2 bases removed from V and 0 bases from J, the gap between germline ends came to 14 bases. CDR3: CASSLVGRPSSYNEQFF. The CDR3 DNA is TGTGCCAGCAGTTTAGTCGGCAGGCCGAGCTCCTACAATGAGCAGTTCTTC.